This T cell receptor (beta chain) appears in the sequencing data of a study of blood T cell repertoires in COVID-19. Study at large: Acute and convalescent COVID-19 specimens originated in the United States, Italy and Spain.

The table came from immunoSEQ multiplex PCR; TCRdb's copy has only in-frame clones and leaves some out. The sample yields under 40,000 clones, 75% to 90% seen once. This sequence was found in an elderly woman with active or convalescent COVID-19. The sequenced sample was peripheral blood.

The CDR3 sequence: CASSLDRVKTQYF. CDR3 DNA: TGTGCCAGCAGCTTGGACAGGGTAAAGACCCAGTACTTC. V usage is TRBV5-4 and J usage is TRBJ2-5, with D possibly matching TRBD1 (6 bases). This CDR3 has 13 amino acids. V was cut by 0 bases and J by 6 bases, with 9 bases left in between. CDR1 SGHNT and CDR2 YYREEE come from the germline V gene (reference sequence).